This paragraph reports one T cell receptor (beta chain). No cognate antigen has been identified for it. Base qualities were left out, and no much larger clone turns up one base away. Per the publication, the time point label means: baseline, week 1 (first vaccination visit). The treatment or condition label, read with the paper, signifies: pre-vaccination baseline after standard-of-care therapy. The donors had newly diagnosed IDH1-mutant astrocytomas of WHO grade 3 or 4 that showed loss of nuclear ATRX. The samples were drawn from NOA16, a multicentre, single-arm, open-label phase I trial in Germany that tested a mutant IDH1 peptide vaccine in humans for the first time. Visit V03 blood draws served as the baseline sample for immunogenicity testing. The DNeasy Blood and Tissue Kit was used to extract genomic DNA from EDTA blood for TCRB sequencing. The record originates from a study of a mutant IDH1 vaccine in newly diagnosed glioma (TCRdb year 2021). Background for the entire study: Of the roughly 30 treated patients, approximately 60% were male and around 40% were female, and the mean age was 40.4 years. Peripheral blood was collected at six visits: V03 (baseline), V05, V07, V10, V12 and V13. Longitudinal TCRB deep sequencing was done for fewer than 30 treated patients, wherever samples were available for exploratory analyses. Before enrollment, patients had received standard therapy of radiotherapy alone, temozolomide alone, or radiochemotherapy with temozolomide; most received the combination.

Results the study describes overall, beyond this receptor: The authors stated that sample limitations prevented analyses of patient blood samples from being reproduced. Changes in the top peripheral T cell clonotypes picked up by TCRB sequencing did not appear to be linked to pseudoprogression. Availability determined which PBMC samples were chosen for TCRB deep sequencing. Immune responses induced by the vaccine were seen in roughly 92% of patients across multiple MHC alleles.

The library relied on the immunoSEQ multiplex PCR assay. Rearranged TCR beta chain sequences were amplified using the hsTCRB Kit according to the manufacturer's protocol. Sequencing of TCRB libraries was carried out on an Illumina MiSeq. From the authors' description of their analysis: Demultiplexing, trimming and gene mapping were performed with the kit vendor's proprietary platform. Drawn from immuneACCESS, this table holds only the in-frame rearrangements with V and J called that TCRdb kept. Clones are partly lost; checked studies trace under half to an unresolved V gene and leave the rest unexplained. The V and J calls and the clone size are those of that table, but D and trimming were determined from the DNA. Here the sample has roughly 70,000 clones; 70% to 90% occur a single time. The ten largest clones take up 2.9% of the sample. This clonotype was sampled from a man aged 30 to 45 with glioma. The input for sequencing was PBMCs, taken from a glioma patient treated with radiotherapy, temozolomide or both.

The DNA sequence is TGTGCCAGTAGTGCCCCCCCGGGAGGGGTTGGGCCCCCCACCTACGAGCAGTACTTC. This codes for CASSAPPGGVGPPTYEQYF. This chain is built from TRBV19 and TRBJ2-7, with 8 bases matching TRBD2. The CDR3 measures 19 amino acids from cysteine to phenylalanine. Solely the CDR3 DNA is kept, with 57 bases framed from the first base. CDR1 and CDR2, per the germline V gene (reference sequence), are LNHDA and SQIVND. Trimming accounts for 5 bases at V and 2 bases at J, while the number of junction bases matched to no gene is 20.